This T cell receptor beta chain came from a study of blood T cell repertoires in COVID-19. Sequenced by immunoSEQ multiplex PCR; TCRdb stores in-frame clones only, minus some. The sample has approximately 250,000 clones, about 83% seen once. The clonotype was recovered from a middle-aged man with acute or convalescent COVID-19. The specimen sequenced was peripheral blood.

The CDR3: CAISGLAGGGDTQYF. The CDR3 DNA sequence: TGTGCCATCAGTGGACTAGCGGGAGGCGGGGATACGCAGTATTTT. The chain carries TRBV10-3 and TRBJ2-3, with 13 bases identical to TRBD2. The V gene's germline CDR1 is ENHRY and CDR2 SYGVKD. V gave up 4 bases and J gave up 6 bases; unmatched junction bases: 4. This CDR3 region has 15 residues.